This entry features one TCR beta chain sequence. The record originates from a study of blood T cell repertoires in COVID-19. The overall study: Sources were T cells, B-cell-depleted T cells, or PBMCs; the material itself was cDNA or gDNA.

As processed by the authors: Estimation of nucleated cell counts relied on the amplification of reference gene primers. Measured with immunoSEQ multiplex PCR; TCRdb has only the in-frame clones, and not every one. V and J calls and clone size are copied from that table; D and trimming were computed from the DNA. This table holds 100,000 to 150,000 clones, about 82% found once. The CDR3 runs 16 residues. Trimming took 0 bases from V and 8 from J, leaving 19 bases between them. Germline CDR1 reads LNHNV; CDR2 reads YYDKDF (reference sequence). The source material was peripheral blood. This chain uses TRBV15 with TRBJ1-2; D is possibly TRBD1 (5 bases). The TCR comes from a human donor in a cohort sampled during active COVID-19. In DNA form, the CDR3 reads TGTGCCACCAGCAGAGATCCTCAGCCCGGGGGTTGGGGCTACACCTTC. Protein product: CATSRDPQPGGWGYTF.